This T cell receptor (beta chain) was captured in a study of blood T cell repertoires in COVID-19. Study summary: Samples came from the United States, Italy and Spain, spanning acute and convalescent COVID-19. PBMCs, B-cell-depleted T cells, or T cells were the source of the cDNA or gDNA that made up the material.

In the original workflow: From reference gene primer amplification, estimates of nucleated cell counts were derived. Sequencing was performed with immunoSEQ multiplex PCR; in TCRdb, only in-frame clones are kept and a portion is missing. The D gene and trimming were derived from the DNA, and the V and J assignments and clone size from that table. The sample consists of roughly 230,000 clones, 70% to 90% of them appearing once. Germline trimming cut 0 bases from V and 0 bases from J; bases unmatched to any gene: 3. This CDR3 region has 17 residues. Germline-derived CDR1 and CDR2 are SGHVS and FNYEAQ. This clone was detected only a few times.

The genes are TRBV7-6 and TRBJ2-5; 11 nucleotides agree with TRBD2. This sequence was found in a man aged 40-50 years with acute or convalescent COVID-19. The source material was peripheral blood. The chain's CDR3 is CASSLASGGAHQETQYF. As DNA, the CDR3 is TGTGCCAGCAGCTTAGCTAGCGGGGGGGCCCACCAAGAGACCCAGTACTTC.